Below, 25 T cell receptor beta chains from the same sample are listed, as sequenced in a study of metastatic and nonmetastatic thyroid tumors. Thyroid surgery was preceded by no treatment in any patient. Using MiXCR, TCRdb re-called clones from the PCR reads. The sample includes around 8,700 clones, roughly 26% of them seen just once. Sequences were obtained from adjacent normal tissue. Receptors originate from a female donor with papillary thyroid cancer or a benign thyroid nodule (not recorded which). Some clones in this sample may be carry-over from other donors' samples.

This clone was counted only a few times. The gene calls are TRBV6-1 and TRBJ1-1; no definite D call. The CDR3 contains 15 residues. The V end lost 4 bases, the J end lost 0 bases, and 12 bases lay between the germline ends. Per the germline V gene, CDR1 is MNHNS and CDR2 is SASEGT. The CDR3 DNA is TGTGCCAGCAGTGGATACGGCATTATGAACACTGAAGCTTTCTTT. It encodes CASSGYGIMNTEAFF.

This clone is labeled as medium-sized. The chain joins TRBV29-1 to TRBJ1-5, with D maybe TRBD1 (5 bases). The CDR3 runs 12 residues. Germline CDR1 reads SQVTM; CDR2 reads ANQGSEA. V lost 6 bases and J 3 bases, leaving 9 bases between the germline ends. The CDR3 region is CSVRDPNQPQHF. The DNA of the CDR3 is TGCAGCGTAAGGGACCCCAATCAGCCCCAGCATTTT.

The V call is TRBV6-1, the J call TRBJ1-5, with 9 bases lining up with TRBD1. The CDR3 runs 14 residues. From germline, CDR1 is MNHNS and CDR2 SASEGT. After removal of 4 bases from V and 2 bases from J, the junction contained 0 bases not matched to a gene. The CDR3 sequence: CASSGTGGNQPQHF. DNA of the CDR3: TGTGCCAGCAGTGGGACAGGGGGCAATCAGCCCCAGCATTTT.

The V call is TRBV6-1, the J call TRBJ2-3; 13 nucleotides match TRBD2. The length of the CDR3 is 14 residues. After removal of 5 bases from V and 12 bases from J, the junction contained 8 bases not matched to a gene. Germline CDR1 MNHNS, CDR2 SASEGT. The CDR3 nucleotides read TGTGCCAGCAGTTCCGGGACTAGCGGGAACCCACAGTATTTT. Its protein is CASSSGTSGNPQYF.

This chain uses TRBV6-1 with TRBJ2-3; 8 bases line up with TRBD2. V dropped 1 base and J dropped 6; count of bases not matched to a gene: 9. This CDR3 region has 16 residues. CDR1 is MNHNS, CDR2 SASEGT, per germline. CDR3 bases: TGTGCCAGCAGTGAAGTCCCGGGGGGGCCGTCGGATACGCAGTATTTT. It codes for CASSEVPGGPSDTQYF.

By its share, this clone is medium-sized (0.01 to 0.1%). This chain links TRBV10-3 with TRBJ2-3, with D unclear. The CDR3 length is 14 residues. V was pared by 3 bases and J by 2 bases, with 9 bases between. The germline gives CDR1 ENHRY, CDR2 SYGVKD. The CDR3 sequence is CAISERANTDTQYF. Written as DNA, the CDR3 is TGTGCCATCAGTGAACGGGCCAACACAGATACGCAGTATTTT.

This clone was picked up many times. The chain carries TRBV29-1 and TRBJ1-5, with TRBD1 as a possible D gene (5 bases). The ends were cut back, 3 bases at V and 0 bases at J, with 15 bases in the middle. The CDR3 has 16 residues. Looked up from germline, CDR1 is SQVTM and CDR2 is ANQGSEA. The CDR3 loop reads CSVEVWPGDSNQPQHF. The CDR3 region has the DNA TGCAGCGTTGAGGTCTGGCCGGGGGATAGCAATCAGCCCCAGCATTTT.

A word on this clone: This may stem from a read error, because a much larger clone lies one nucleotide away. Different DNA sequences within this sample yield the same CDR3. The chain links TRBV6-1 to TRBJ2-7; the match to TRBD2 covers 7 bases. The CDR3 runs to 13 residues. The trim removed 7 bases at V and 5 bases at J, leaving 8 bases unmatched. Germline V lookup: CDR1 MNHNS, CDR2 SASEGT. CDR3 sequence: CASKASGSDEQYF. In DNA, the CDR3 is TGTGCCAGCAAGGCTAGCGGTAGTGACGAGCAGTACTTC.

Relative to its sample, this clone is medium-sized (0.01 to 0.1%). The CDR3 protein is CASSENRGSLAFF. The CDR3 DNA reads TGTGCCAGCAGTGAAAACAGGGGGTCATTGGCTTTCTTT. The rearrangement links TRBV6-4 to TRBJ1-1; 8 nucleotides match TRBD1. CDR1 is MRHNA and CDR2 is SNTAGT in the germline V gene. V lost 3 bases to trimming and J lost 11 bases; unmatched junction nucleotides: 8. This CDR3 is built from 13 residues.

This clone is judged medium-sized. The chain joins TRBV2 to TRBJ1-1; unclear D gene. This CDR3 is built from 13 residues. CDR1 and CDR2 from the germline V gene are SNHLY and FYNNEI. Between the trimmed V and J ends, which lost 2 bases and 4 bases, there was a span of 8 bases. The CDR3 loop reads CASSENLLTEAFF. The CDR3 nucleotides read TGTGCCAGCAGTGAAAACCTCCTCACTGAAGCTTTCTTT.

By its share, this clone is medium-sized (0.01 to 0.1%). This sequence joins TRBV5-1 and TRBJ2-3; the match to TRBD2 covers 7 bases. Unmatched junction bases numbered 1, after V lost 3 bases and J lost 6 bases. Germline assignment: CDR1 SGHRS and CDR2 YFSETQ. CDR3 size: 12 residues. CDR3 nucleotides: TGCGCCAGCAGCTGGGACTATGATACGCAGTATTTT. Translation: CASSWDYDTQYF.

This chain joins TRBV11-3 and TRBJ1-2; D may be TRBD1 (6 bases). Per germline, CDR1 SGHNT and CDR2 YENEEA. CDR3 length: 14 residues. The V end lost 3 bases, the J end lost 7 bases, and 15 bases lay between the germline ends. DNA of the CDR3: TGTGCCAGCAGCTTTGGTGGGGGCTCCGGTGGCTACACCTTC. Protein sequence: CASSFGGGSGGYTF.

This clone was found many times. The chain recombines TRBV6-5 with TRBJ2-1; TRBD2 matches at 7 bases. CDR3 length: 12 amino acids. Germline V CDR1 and CDR2: MNHEY, SVGAGI. The V and J ends lost 2 bases and 8 bases, in that order; junction bases with no gene match: 0. The CDR3 here is CASSYSGDEQFF. CDR3 bases: TGTGCCAGCAGTTACAGCGGGGATGAGCAGTTCTTC.

V usage is TRBV20-1 and J usage is TRBJ1-5; D ambiguous. From germline, CDR1 is DFQATT and CDR2 SNEGSKA (reference sequence). The length of the CDR3 is 16 residues. Trimming pared 1 base from V and 5 bases from J, leaving 18 bases between. The DNA for the CDR3 is TGCAGTGCTAGAGTCCTTGACCGGGGTTCGGATCAGCCCCAGCATTTT. It codes for CSARVLDRGSDQPQHF.

This chain links TRBV7-9 with TRBJ2-4; TRBD1 is a possible D gene (8 bases). In germline, CDR1 is SEHNR, CDR2 FQNEAQ (reference sequence). V lost 5 bases and J lost 6, with 17 bases in between. The CDR3 is 15 amino acids. Here the CDR3 DNA reads TGTGCCAGCAGCCTCACCACAGGGGGGGGAAACATTCAGTACTTC. Residues: CASSLTTGGGNIQYF.

The chain has TRBV5-1 and TRBJ2-3; TRBD1 matches at 8 bases. In germline, CDR1 is SGHRS, CDR2 YFSETQ. This CDR3 spans 14 amino acids. V trimming: 4 bases; J trimming: 1 base; junction bases outside the gene matches: 2. The CDR3 reads CASSMGQGTDTQYF. In DNA form, the CDR3 reads TGCGCCAGCAGCATGGGACAGGGCACAGATACGCAGTATTTT. Together with reference TRBV5-1 and TRBJ2-3, the CDR3 gives the full variable domain: KAGVTQTPRYLIKTRGQQVTLSCSPISGHRSVSWYQQTPGQGLQFLFEYFSETQRNKGNFPGRFSGRQFSNSRSEMNVSTLELGDSALYLCASSMGQGTDTQYFGPGTRLTVL.

This clone is categorized as medium-sized. This chain joins TRBV5-8 and TRBJ2-3, with 8 bases that match TRBD2. The V and J ends lost 0 bases and 10 bases, in that order; junction bases with no gene match: 7. There are 14 residues in the CDR3. From germline, CDR1 is SGHTS and CDR2 YDEGEE. CDR3 in amino acids: CASSLAGGGSSQYF. DNA of the CDR3: TGTGCCAGCAGCTTGGCCGGGGGGGGGAGCTCGCAGTATTTT.

In this sample, this clone turned up once. The gene calls are TRBV7-2 and TRBJ2-7, with D perhaps TRBD2 (5 bases). V lost 6 bases and J lost 3, with 12 bases in between. The CDR3 is 13 amino acids. CDR1 SGHTA and CDR2 FQGNSA come from the germline V gene. The DNA for the CDR3 is TGTGCCAGCAGTCGCGGACTGAACTACGAGCAGTACTTC. Its protein product is CASSRGLNYEQYF. The whole variable domain, filled in from reference TRBV7-2 and TRBJ2-7, reads GAGVSQSPSNKVTEKGKDVELRCDPISGHTALYWYRQSLGQGLEFLIYFQGNSAPDKSGLPSDRFSAERTGGSVSTLTIQRTQQEDSAVYLCASSRGLNYEQYFGPGTRLTVT.

This clone is medium-sized within its sample. The chain has TRBV19 and TRBJ2-3; 10 positions match TRBD2. J gave up 2 bases and V 9 bases, and 5 bases lay outside the gene matches. Germline V gives CDR1 LNHDA, CDR2 SQIVND (reference sequence). The CDR3 spans 14 residues. The CDR3 reads CASRTSGDTDTQYF. CDR3 nucleotide sequence: TGTGCCAGCCGCACTAGCGGGGACACAGATACGCAGTATTTT.

This chain links TRBV7-8 with TRBJ2-1; D is unclear. This CDR3 spans 11 amino acids. Trimming took off 5 bases at V and 10 bases at J, with 9 bases between the two ends. Germline V lookup: CDR1 SGHVS, CDR2 FQNEAQ. CDR3 DNA sequence: TGTGCCAGCAGCCTCGTTGGAGAGCAGTTCTTC. This translates into CASSLVGEQFF.

Only a few counts were recorded for this clone. The CDR3 protein is CASSEQGGNTIYF. DNA for the CDR3: TGCGCCAGCAGTGAGCAGGGTGGAAACACCATATATTTT. The chain uses TRBV10-2 and TRBJ1-3; D may be TRBD1 (5 bases). The CDR3 consists of 13 residues. The V gene lost 2 bases and the J gene lost 3 bases, with 5 bases spanning the gap. The germline V gene has CDR1 WSHSY and CDR2 SAAADI.

The chain carries TRBV18 and TRBJ1-5; D remains unclear. Germline lookup yields CDR1 KGHSH and CDR2 LQKENI. The ends were cut back, 0 bases at V and 2 bases at J, with 2 bases in the middle. The CDR3 length is 13 residues. This CDR3 reads CASSPPGNQPQHF. DNA for the CDR3: TGTGCCAGCTCACCACCGGGCAATCAGCCCCAGCATTTT. The whole variable domain, filled in from reference TRBV18 and TRBJ1-5, reads NAGVMQNPRHLVRRRGQEARLRCSPMKGHSHVYWYRQLPEEGLKFMVYLQKENIIDESGMPKERFSAEFPKEGPSILRIQQVVRGDSAAYFCASSPPGNQPQHFGDGTRLSIL.

The sample holds many counts of this clone. This could be a read error, since a much larger clone is one nucleotide away. Other DNA sequences in the sample encode the same CDR3. The chain couples TRBV20-1 to TRBJ1-4, with D hard to call. Germline-derived CDR1 and CDR2 are DFQATT and SNEGSKA (reference sequence). The CDR3 runs to 14 residues. CDR3 coding DNA: TGCAGTGCTAGAGTGATGGGTTTCAATGAAAAGCTGTTTTTT. Translating it yields CSARVMGFNEKLFF.

J is TRBJ2-7 and V is TRBV3-1; possibly TRBD2 for D (5 bases). V dropped 3 bases and J dropped 4 bases, with 7 bases sitting between them. The CDR3 is 12 residues long. Germline CDR1 is LGHDT and CDR2 is YNNKEL (reference sequence). CDR3 sequence (DNA): TGTGCCAGCAGCCACGGGAATTACGAGCAGTACTTC. It encodes CASSHGNYEQYF.

V and J are TRBV2 and TRBJ1-5; TRBD1 is a possible D gene (5 bases). Trimming left V 7 bases short and J 2 bases short, with 15 bases between. The CDR3 runs to 15 residues. From germline, CDR1 is SNHLY and CDR2 FYNNEI. CDR3 sequence: CASKESGGGNQPQHF. CDR3 DNA sequence: TGTGCCAGCAAGGAGTCCGGGGGGGGCAATCAGCCCCAGCATTTT.